A selection of T cell receptor beta chains follows, all from one sample in a study of blood T cell repertoires in COVID-19. TCRdb's table, derived via immunoSEQ multiplex PCR, lists solely in-frame clones and lacks some. Among 100,000 to 150,000 clones listed, 85% to 90% were seen once. Specimen: peripheral blood. The source of these receptors is a man aged 45-60 years with active or convalescent COVID-19. Both conserved end residues are part of each CDR3. The D gene is left open where the match is weak. A clone size is listed for some rows: how often the clone was seen (once, few, many), or a class if it is expanded.

j_gene,abundance,d_gene,v_gene,CDR3aa,CDR3nt
TRBJ2-3,.,.,TRBV4-1,CASSLGVGRRYF,TGCGCCAGCAGCCTAGGGGTCGGAAGGCGGTATTTT
TRBJ2-5,.,TRBD2,TRBV18,CASSPLVLGGSTETQYF,TGTGCCAGCTCACCATTGGTTCTGGGCGGGAGTACGGAGACCCAGTACTTC
TRBJ2-5,.,TRBD1,TRBV2,CASSSDRGRETQYF,TGTGCCAGCAGTAGTGACAGGGGGAGAGAGACCCAGTACTTC
TRBJ1-2,once,TRBD1,TRBV3-1/TRBV3-2,CASSQRTGEAGYTF,TGTGCCAGCAGCCAACGGACAGGGGAGGCGGGCTACACCTTC
TRBJ2-7,once,.,TRBV29-1,CSVATARGYEQYF,TGCAGCGTTGCCACGGCTAGGGGATACGAGCAGTACTTC
TRBJ2-7,.,.,TRBV7-8,CASSQRLGTYEQYF,TGTGCCAGCAGCCAGAGACTAGGAACCTACGAGCAGTACTTC
TRBJ1-2,.,.,TRBV12-3/TRBV12-4,CASRSTGNYGYTF,TGTGCCAGCAGATCCACAGGGAACTATGGCTACACCTTC
TRBJ2-3,.,TRBD2,TRBV5-1,CASSLEVAGGTGDTQYF,TGCGCCAGCAGCTTGGAGGTAGCGGGGGGCACAGGAGATACGCAGTATTTT
TRBJ2-3,.,TRBD2,TRBV11-2,CASSLTSGEGTDTQYF,TGTGCCAGCAGCTTGACTAGCGGGGAGGGCACAGATACGCAGTATTTT
TRBJ2-5,few,TRBD2,TRBV5-1,CASSLEGRTSGETQYF,TGCGCCAGCAGCTTGGAGGGCCGGACTAGCGGAGAGACCCAGTACTTC
TRBJ1-4,.,.,TRBV19,CASSTGGALNEKLFF,TGTGCCAGTAGTACCGGAGGGGCCTTGAATGAAAAACTGTTTTTT
TRBJ1-3,.,.,TRBV7-2,CASSLVGSGNTIYF,TGTGCCAGCAGCTTAGTTGGGAGTGGAAACACCATATATTTT
TRBJ1-1,.,.,TRBV27,CASSFFKQGEAFF,TGTGCCAGCAGTTTTTTCAAACAGGGAGAAGCTTTCTTT
TRBJ1-1,.,.,TRBV10-3,CAISEAQHSTNTEAFF,TGTGCCATCAGTGAGGCACAGCACTCTACAAACACTGAAGCTTTCTTT
TRBJ2-5,.,.,TRBV9,CASSGGLFGQETQYF,TGTGCCAGCAGCGGAGGGTTATTTGGCCAAGAGACCCAGTACTTC
TRBJ2-7,.,TRBD1,TRBV5-1,CASSMTGGGSYEQYF,TGCGCCAGCAGCATGACAGGGGGCGGCTCCTACGAGCAGTACTTC
TRBJ2-7,.,TRBD2,TRBV9,CASSVAPGLGYEQYF,TGTGCCAGCAGCGTAGCTCCGGGACTAGGCTACGAGCAGTACTTC
TRBJ2-7,.,.,TRBV14,CASSLGGIRGYEQYF,TGTGCCAGCAGCCTGGGCGGGATCAGAGGCTACGAGCAGTACTTC
TRBJ2-1,.,TRBD1,TRBV30,CATQPGTGRHEQFF,TGTGCCACCCAGCCCGGGACAGGGCGACATGAGCAGTTCTTC
TRBJ2-1,.,TRBD1,TRBV4-3,CASSQDRRGQGKNEQFF,TGCGCCAGCAGCCAAGATCGCAGGGGGCAGGGGAAGAATGAGCAGTTCTTC
TRBJ2-4,.,.,TRBV3-1/TRBV3-2,CASSQDPKSTGTRINIQYF,TGTGCCAGCAGCCAAGATCCAAAATCGACCGGGACACGGATAAACATTCAGTACTTC
TRBJ2-1,.,TRBD2,TRBV6-2/TRBV6-3,CASSYSHQRGGGHNEQFF,TGTGCCAGCAGTTACTCACACCAACGGGGGGGCGGACACAATGAGCAGTTCTTC
TRBJ2-1,.,TRBD2,TRBV10-2,CASSATGLAGAGEQFF,TGCGCCAGCAGTGCGACCGGACTAGCGGGAGCAGGCGAGCAGTTCTTC
TRBJ1-5,few,.,TRBV7-8,CASSQIGGINQPQHF,TGTGCCAGCAGTCAAATCGGGGGAATCAATCAGCCCCAGCATTTT
TRBJ1-1,.,TRBD1,TRBV5-4,CASSLRQGARGTEAFF,TGTGCCAGCAGCTTAAGACAGGGGGCGAGAGGAACTGAAGCTTTCTTT
TRBJ1-3,.,.,TRBV9,CASTRTLQEVSGNTIYF,TGTGCCAGCACCAGAACGTTACAGGAAGTCTCTGGAAACACCATATATTTT
TRBJ2-7,few,TRBD2,TRBV7-2,CASSLGRRELGYEQYF,TGTGCCAGCAGCTTGGGACGGCGGGAGTTAGGGTACGAGCAGTACTTC
TRBJ1-3,.,.,TRBV3-1/TRBV3-2,CASNGLSTAGNTIYF,TGTGCCAGCAACGGACTTTCAACTGCTGGAAACACCATATATTTT
TRBJ2-1,.,TRBD2,TRBV23-1,CASSQLALAGVLEQFF,TGCGCCAGCAGTCAATTGGCACTAGCGGGAGTACTTGAGCAGTTCTTC
TRBJ2-3,.,TRBD2,TRBV3-1/TRBV3-2,CASSQQFPGLAGADTQYF,TGTGCCAGCAGCCAGCAATTCCCGGGACTAGCGGGGGCAGATACGCAGTATTTT
TRBJ2-7,.,.,TRBV5-1,CASSLEGALRSPYEQYF,TGCGCCAGCAGCTTGGAAGGGGCCCTACGCTCGCCCTACGAGCAGTACTTC
TRBJ1-1,.,.,TRBV18,CASSPERNEARRTEAFF,TGTGCCAGCTCACCGGAAAGGAACGAGGCGCGGAGGACTGAAGCTTTCTTT
TRBJ2-1,.,TRBD1,TRBV4-3,CASSQGYRGNEQFF,TGCGCCAGCAGCCAAGGGTACAGGGGTAATGAGCAGTTCTTC
TRBJ2-7,once,.,TRBV11-3,CASSLGSGAYEQYF,TGTGCCAGCAGCTTAGGGTCGGGGGCCTACGAGCAGTACTTC
TRBJ2-7,.,.,TRBV19,CASSISLRDEQYF,TGTGCCAGTAGTATATCACTTCGGGACGAGCAGTACTTC
TRBJ2-7,.,TRBD1,TRBV6-5,CASHRGPGEQYF,TGTGCCAGTCACAGGGGGCCCGGCGAGCAGTACTTC
TRBJ2-7,once,.,TRBV9,CASSVRGSSYEQYF,TGTGCCAGCAGCGTACGAGGTAGCTCCTACGAGCAGTACTTC
TRBJ2-7,once,TRBD1,TRBV20-1,CSFHRGRQYF,TGCAGTTTCCACAGGGGTCGGCAGTACTTC
TRBJ2-3,.,TRBD1,TRBV5-4,CASRPGQATDTQYF,TGTGCCAGCAGACCGGGACAGGCCACAGATACGCAGTATTTT
TRBJ1-1,.,.,TRBV29-1,CSVESGGEAFF,TGCAGCGTTGAATCGGGGGGAGAAGCTTTCTTT
TRBJ2-5,.,TRBD2,TRBV28,CASSPLGSGSGETQYF,TGTGCCAGCAGTCCACTTGGGAGCGGGAGTGGGGAGACCCAGTACTTC